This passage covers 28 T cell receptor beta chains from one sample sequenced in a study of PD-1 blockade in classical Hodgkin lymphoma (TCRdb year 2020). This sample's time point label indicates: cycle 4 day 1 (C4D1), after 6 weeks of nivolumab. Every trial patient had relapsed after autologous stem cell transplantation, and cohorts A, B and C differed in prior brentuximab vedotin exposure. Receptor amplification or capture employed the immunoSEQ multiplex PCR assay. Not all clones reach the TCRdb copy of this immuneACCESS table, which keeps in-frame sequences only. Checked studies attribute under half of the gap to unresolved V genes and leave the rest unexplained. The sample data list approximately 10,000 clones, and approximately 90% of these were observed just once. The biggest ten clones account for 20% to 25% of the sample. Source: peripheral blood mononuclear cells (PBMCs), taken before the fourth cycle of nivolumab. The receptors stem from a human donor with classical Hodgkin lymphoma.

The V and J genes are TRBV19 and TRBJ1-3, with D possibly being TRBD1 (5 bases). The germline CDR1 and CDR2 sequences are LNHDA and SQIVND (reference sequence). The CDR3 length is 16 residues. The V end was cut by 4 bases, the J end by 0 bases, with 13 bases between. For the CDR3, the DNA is TGTGCCAGTAGTAGGCCGGACACGATCTCTGGAAACACCATATATTTT. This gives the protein CASSRPDTISGNTIYF. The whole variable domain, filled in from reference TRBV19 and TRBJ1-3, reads DGGITQSPKYLFRKEGQNVTLSCEQNLNHDAMYWYRQDPGQGLRLIYYSQIVNDFQKGDIAEGYSVSREKKESFPLTVTSAQKNPTAFYLCASSRPDTISGNTIYFGEGSWLTVV.

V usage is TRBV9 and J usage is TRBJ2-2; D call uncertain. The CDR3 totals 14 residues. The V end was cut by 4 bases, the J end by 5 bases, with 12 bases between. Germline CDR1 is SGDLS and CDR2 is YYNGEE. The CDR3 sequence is CASSQVADTGELFF. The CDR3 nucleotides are TGTGCCAGCAGCCAAGTGGCCGATACCGGGGAGCTGTTTTTT. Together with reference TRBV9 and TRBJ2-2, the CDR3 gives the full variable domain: DSGVTQTPKHLITATGQRVTLRCSPRSGDLSVYWYQQSLDQGLQFLIQYYNGEERAKGNILERFSAQQFPDLHSELNLSSLELGDSALYFCASSQVADTGELFFGEGSRLTVL.

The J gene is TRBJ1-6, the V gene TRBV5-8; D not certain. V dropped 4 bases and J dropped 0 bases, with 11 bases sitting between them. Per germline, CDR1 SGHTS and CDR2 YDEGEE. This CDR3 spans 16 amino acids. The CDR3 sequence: CASSLPGGSYNSPLHF. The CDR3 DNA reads TGTGCCAGCAGCCTCCCCGGCGGCTCCTATAATTCACCCCTCCACTTT.

DNA of the CDR3: TGTGCCATCAGTGAGGGGGACAGGGGCTCTGGGGCCAACGTCCTGACTTTC. It translates to CAISEGDRGSGANVLTF. The chain uses TRBV10-3 and TRBJ2-6, with TRBD1 matching 10 bases. Germline lookup yields CDR1 ENHRY and CDR2 SYGVKD. Trimming took 2 bases from V and 0 from J; bases not matched to a gene: 1. This CDR3 is 17 amino acids long.

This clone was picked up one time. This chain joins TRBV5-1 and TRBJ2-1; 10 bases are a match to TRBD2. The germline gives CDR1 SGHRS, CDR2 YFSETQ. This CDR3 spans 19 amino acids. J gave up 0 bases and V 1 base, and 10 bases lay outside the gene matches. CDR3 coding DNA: TGCGCCAGCAGCTTGTTAGCGGGGGGTCGATCGAGCTCCTACAATGAGCAGTTCTTC. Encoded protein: CASSLLAGGRSSSYNEQFF. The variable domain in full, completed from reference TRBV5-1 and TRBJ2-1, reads KAGVTQTPRYLIKTRGQQVTLSCSPISGHRSVSWYQQTPGQGLQFLFEYFSETQRNKGNFPGRFSGRQFSNSRSEMNVSTLELGDSALYLCASSLLAGGRSSSYNEQFFGPGTRLTVL.

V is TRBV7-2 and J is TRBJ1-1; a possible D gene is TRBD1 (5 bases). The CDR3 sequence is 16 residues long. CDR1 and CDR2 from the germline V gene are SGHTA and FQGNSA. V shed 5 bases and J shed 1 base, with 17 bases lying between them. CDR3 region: CASSLLRGAGNTEAFF. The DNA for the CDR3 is TGTGCCAGCAGCCTCCTTAGGGGAGCGGGGAACACTGAAGCTTTCTTT. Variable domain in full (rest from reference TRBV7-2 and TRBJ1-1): GAGVSQSPSNKVTEKGKDVELRCDPISGHTALYWYRQSLGQGLEFLIYFQGNSAPDKSGLPSDRFSAERTGGSVSTLTIQRTQQEDSAVYLCASSLLRGAGNTEAFFGQGTRLTVV.

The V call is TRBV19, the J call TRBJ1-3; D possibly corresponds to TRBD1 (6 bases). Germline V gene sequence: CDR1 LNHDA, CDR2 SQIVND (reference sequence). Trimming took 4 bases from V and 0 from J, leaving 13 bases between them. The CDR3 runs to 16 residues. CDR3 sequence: CASSTRATGSGNTIYF. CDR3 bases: TGTGCCAGTAGTACCCGGGCGACAGGCTCTGGAAACACCATATATTTT.

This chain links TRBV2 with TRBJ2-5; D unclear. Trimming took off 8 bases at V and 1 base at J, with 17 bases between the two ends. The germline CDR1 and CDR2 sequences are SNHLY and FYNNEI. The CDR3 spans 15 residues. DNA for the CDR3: TGTGCCAGCGCTGAAGCGAGGTCGTCCCAAGAGACCCAGTACTTC. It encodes CASAEARSSQETQYF.

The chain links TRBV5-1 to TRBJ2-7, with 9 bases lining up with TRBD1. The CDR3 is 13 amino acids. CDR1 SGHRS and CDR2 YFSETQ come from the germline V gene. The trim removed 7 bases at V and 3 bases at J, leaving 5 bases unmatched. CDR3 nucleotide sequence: TGCGCCAGCGGGCGGGACAGGGTCTACGAGCAGTACTTC. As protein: CASGRDRVYEQYF.

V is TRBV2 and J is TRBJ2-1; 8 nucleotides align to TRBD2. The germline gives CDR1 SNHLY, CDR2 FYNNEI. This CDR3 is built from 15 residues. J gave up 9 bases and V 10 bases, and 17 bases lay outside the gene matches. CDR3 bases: TGTGCCAACGGGCGCGGGGGGCCGGGGATGGGTGAGCAGTTCTTC. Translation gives CANGRGGPGMGEQFF.

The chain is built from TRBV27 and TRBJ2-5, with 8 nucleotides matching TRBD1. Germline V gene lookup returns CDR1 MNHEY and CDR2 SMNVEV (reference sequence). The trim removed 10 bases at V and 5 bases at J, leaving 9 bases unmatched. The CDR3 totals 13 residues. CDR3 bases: TGTGCCACCGGGACGGACAGGGTGGAGACCCAGTACTTC. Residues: CATGTDRVETQYF.

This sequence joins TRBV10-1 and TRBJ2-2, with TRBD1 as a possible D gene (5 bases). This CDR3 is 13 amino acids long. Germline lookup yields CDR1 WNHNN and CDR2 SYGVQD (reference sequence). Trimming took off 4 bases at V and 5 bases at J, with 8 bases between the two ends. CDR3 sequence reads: CASSVPGTGELFF. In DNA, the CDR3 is TGCGCCAGCAGTGTACCAGGGACCGGGGAGCTGTTTTTT.

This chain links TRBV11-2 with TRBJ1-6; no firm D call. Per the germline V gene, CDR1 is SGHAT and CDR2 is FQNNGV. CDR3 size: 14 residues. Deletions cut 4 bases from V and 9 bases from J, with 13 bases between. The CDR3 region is CASSSGSVASPLHF. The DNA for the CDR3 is TGTGCCAGCAGCTCGGGGTCCGTGGCTTCACCCCTCCACTTT.

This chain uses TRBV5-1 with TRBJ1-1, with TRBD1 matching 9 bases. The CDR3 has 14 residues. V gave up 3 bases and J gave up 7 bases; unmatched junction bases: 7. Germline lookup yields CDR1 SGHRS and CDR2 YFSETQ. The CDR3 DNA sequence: TGCGCCAGCAGCTCAACTCCGGGACAGGGTGAAGCTTTCTTT. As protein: CASSSTPGQGEAFF.

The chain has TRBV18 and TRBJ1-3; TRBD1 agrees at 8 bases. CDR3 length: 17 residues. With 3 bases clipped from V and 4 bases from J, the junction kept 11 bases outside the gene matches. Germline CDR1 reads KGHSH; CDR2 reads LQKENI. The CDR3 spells CASSPPDGQGRGNTIYF. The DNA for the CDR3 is TGTGCCAGCTCACCTCCCGACGGACAGGGAAGAGGAAACACCATATATTTT.

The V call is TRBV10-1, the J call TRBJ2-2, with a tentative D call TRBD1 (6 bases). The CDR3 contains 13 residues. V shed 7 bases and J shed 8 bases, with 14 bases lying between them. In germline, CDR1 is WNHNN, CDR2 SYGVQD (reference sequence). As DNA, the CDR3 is TGCGCCAGCACAGACAGGACCTCGGGGGAGCTGTTTTTT. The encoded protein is CASTDRTSGELFF.

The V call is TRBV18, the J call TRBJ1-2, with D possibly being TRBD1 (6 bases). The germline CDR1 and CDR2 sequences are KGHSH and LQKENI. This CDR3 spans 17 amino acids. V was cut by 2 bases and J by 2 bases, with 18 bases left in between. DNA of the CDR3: TGTGCCAGCTCACCAATCGGGGGGCACCCCGAAAACTATGGCTACACCTTC. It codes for CASSPIGGHPENYGYTF.

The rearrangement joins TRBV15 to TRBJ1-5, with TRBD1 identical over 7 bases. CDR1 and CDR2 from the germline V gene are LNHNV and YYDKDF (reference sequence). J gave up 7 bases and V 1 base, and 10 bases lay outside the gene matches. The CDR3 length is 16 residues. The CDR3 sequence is CATSRGLTGEGQPQHF. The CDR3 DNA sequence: TGTGCCACCAGCAGAGGATTAACAGGGGAAGGGCAGCCCCAGCATTTT.

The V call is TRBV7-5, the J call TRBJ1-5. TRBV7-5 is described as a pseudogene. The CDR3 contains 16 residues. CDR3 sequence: CARSSKGGLMNQPQHF. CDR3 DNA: TGTGCCAGAAGCTCTAAGGGGGGGCTAATGAATCAGCCCCAGCATTTT.

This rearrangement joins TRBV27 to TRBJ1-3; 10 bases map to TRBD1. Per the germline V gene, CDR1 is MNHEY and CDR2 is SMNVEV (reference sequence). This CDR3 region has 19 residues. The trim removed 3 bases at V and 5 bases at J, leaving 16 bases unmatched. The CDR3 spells CASSLSGGGDRGPRNTIYF. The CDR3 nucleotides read TGTGCCAGCAGTTTGTCGGGAGGAGGGGACAGGGGTCCTAGAAACACCATATATTTT.

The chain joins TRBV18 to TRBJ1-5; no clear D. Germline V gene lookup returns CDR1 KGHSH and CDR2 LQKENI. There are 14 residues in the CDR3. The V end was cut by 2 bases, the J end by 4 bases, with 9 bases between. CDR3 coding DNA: TGTGCCAGCTCACCAATGGAGGAGAATCAGCCCCAGCATTTT. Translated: CASSPMEENQPQHF.

CDR3 region: CASSPGQGLLAGELFF. DNA of the CDR3: TGTGCCAGCAGTCCTGGACAGGGTCTTTTGGCCGGGGAGCTGTTTTTT. This chain joins TRBV28 and TRBJ2-2, with TRBD1 matching over 8 bases. After removal of 5 bases from V and 6 bases from J, the junction contained 11 bases not matched to a gene. The CDR3 contains 16 residues. Germline CDR1 reads MDHEN; CDR2 reads SYDVKM.

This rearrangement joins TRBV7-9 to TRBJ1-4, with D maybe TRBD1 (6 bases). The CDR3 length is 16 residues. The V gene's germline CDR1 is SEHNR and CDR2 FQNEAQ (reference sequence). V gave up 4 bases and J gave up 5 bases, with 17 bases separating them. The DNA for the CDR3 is TGTGCCAGCAGCTCCAAGACAGGCGGTGGAAATGAAAAACTGTTTTTT. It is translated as CASSSKTGGGNEKLFF.

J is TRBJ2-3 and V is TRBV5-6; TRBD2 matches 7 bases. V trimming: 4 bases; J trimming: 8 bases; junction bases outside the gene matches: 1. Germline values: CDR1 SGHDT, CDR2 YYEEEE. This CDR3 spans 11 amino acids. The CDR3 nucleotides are TGTGCCAGCAGCCGGGAGGTTACGCAGTATTTT. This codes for CASSREVTQYF.

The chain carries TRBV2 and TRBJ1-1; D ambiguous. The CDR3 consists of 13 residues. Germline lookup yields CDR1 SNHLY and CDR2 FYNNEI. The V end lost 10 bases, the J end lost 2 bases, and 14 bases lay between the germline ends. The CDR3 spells CAIRTRGNTEAFF. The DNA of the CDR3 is TGTGCCATTCGGACCCGGGGAAACACTGAAGCTTTCTTT.

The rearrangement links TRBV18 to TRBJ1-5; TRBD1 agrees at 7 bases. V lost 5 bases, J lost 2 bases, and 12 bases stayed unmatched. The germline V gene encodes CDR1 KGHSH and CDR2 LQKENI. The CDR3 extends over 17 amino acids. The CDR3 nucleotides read TGTGCCAGCTCAACCGTACAGGGGAGTCTACGCAATCAGCCCCAGCATTTT. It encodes CASSTVQGSLRNQPQHF.

The CDR3 is CASSRTGGYNSPLHF. The CDR3 DNA reads TGTGCCAGCAGTAGGACGGGGGGCTATAATTCACCCCTCCACTTT. The chain couples TRBV28 to TRBJ1-6; weak D call: TRBD1 (5 bases). The CDR3 length is 15 residues. V shed 5 bases and J shed 3 bases, with 11 bases lying between them. Per the germline V gene, CDR1 is MDHEN and CDR2 is SYDVKM.

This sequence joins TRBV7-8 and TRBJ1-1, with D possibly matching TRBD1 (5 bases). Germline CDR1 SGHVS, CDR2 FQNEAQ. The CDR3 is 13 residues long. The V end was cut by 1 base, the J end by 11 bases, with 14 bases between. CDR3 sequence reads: CASSLEAGRGAFF. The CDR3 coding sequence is TGTGCCAGCAGCTTAGAGGCAGGGAGAGGGGCTTTCTTT.